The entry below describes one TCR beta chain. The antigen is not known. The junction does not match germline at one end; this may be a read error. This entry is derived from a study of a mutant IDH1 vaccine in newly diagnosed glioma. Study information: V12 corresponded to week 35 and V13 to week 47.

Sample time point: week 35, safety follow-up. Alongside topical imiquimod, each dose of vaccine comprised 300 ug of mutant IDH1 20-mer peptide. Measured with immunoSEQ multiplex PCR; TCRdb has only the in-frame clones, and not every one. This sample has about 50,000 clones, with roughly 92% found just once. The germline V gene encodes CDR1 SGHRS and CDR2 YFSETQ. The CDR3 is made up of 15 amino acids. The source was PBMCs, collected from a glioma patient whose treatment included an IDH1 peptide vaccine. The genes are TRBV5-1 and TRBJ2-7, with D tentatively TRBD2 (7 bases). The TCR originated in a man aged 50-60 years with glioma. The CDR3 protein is CASSLGGGQIYEQYF. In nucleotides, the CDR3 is TGCGCCAGCAGTTTGGGGGGGGGCCAAATTTACGAGCAGTACTTC.